This T cell receptor beta chain stems from a study of blood T cell repertoires in COVID-19. As for the study in general: Material from acute and convalescent COVID-19 was sourced from the United States, Italy and Spain.

Repertoires were generated with immunoSEQ multiplex PCR, while TCRdb's copy carries only in-frame clones and drops some. This sample carries about 260,000 clones, approximately 90% of them seen once, and the ten largest clones take approximately 4%. The CDR3 covers 18 residues. CDR1 is SGHRS and CDR2 is YFSETQ in the germline V gene. V was shortened by 0 bases and J by 0 bases, with 16 bases between the two germline ends. What was sequenced was peripheral blood. The chain recombines TRBV5-1 with TRBJ1-3; the D gene is possibly TRBD1 (5 bases). The receptor comes from a man aged 55-75 years who had recovered from COVID-19. The CDR3: CASSLVGAGYSSGNTIYF. In nucleotides, the CDR3 is TGCGCCAGCAGCTTGGTTGGGGCGGGATACAGCTCTGGAAACACCATATATTTT. Combining the CDR3 with reference TRBV5-1 and TRBJ1-3 gives the whole variable domain KAGVTQTPRYLIKTRGQQVTLSCSPISGHRSVSWYQQTPGQGLQFLFEYFSETQRNKGNFPGRFSGRQFSNSRSEMNVSTLELGDSALYLCASSLVGAGYSSGNTIYFGEGSWLTVV.